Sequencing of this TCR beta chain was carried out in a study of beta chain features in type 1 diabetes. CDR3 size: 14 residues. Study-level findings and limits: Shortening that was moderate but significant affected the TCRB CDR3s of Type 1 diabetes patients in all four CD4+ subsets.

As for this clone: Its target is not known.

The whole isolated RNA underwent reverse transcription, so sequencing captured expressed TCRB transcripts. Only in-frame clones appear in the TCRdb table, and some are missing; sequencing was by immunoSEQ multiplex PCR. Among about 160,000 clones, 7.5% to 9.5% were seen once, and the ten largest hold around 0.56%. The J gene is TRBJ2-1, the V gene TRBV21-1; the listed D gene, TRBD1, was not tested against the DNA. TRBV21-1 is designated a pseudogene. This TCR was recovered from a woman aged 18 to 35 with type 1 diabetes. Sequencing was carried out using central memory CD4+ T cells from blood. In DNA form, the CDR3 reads TGTGCCAGCAGCAAGGGGCAGCACAACAATGAGCAGTTCTTC. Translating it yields CASSKGQHNNEQFF.